The rows below give T cell receptor beta chains drawn from one sample of a study of blood T cell repertoires in COVID-19. The protocol was immunoSEQ multiplex PCR, while the TCRdb copy is restricted to in-frame clones and leaves out a portion. This table has roughly 200,000 clones, 75% to 90% appearing once. Sequencing used peripheral blood. These receptors came from a woman aged 40 to 50 with COVID-19, enrolled during active disease. CDR3s include the opening cysteine and the closing phenylalanine or tryptophan. A D gene is named only where the DNA matches it firmly. Size values are once, few and many counts, or a class for expanded clones, and some rows have none.

J gene: TRBJ1-1
V gene: TRBV12-3/TRBV12-4
clone size: -
D gene: -
CDR3 DNA: TGTGCCAGCATCCTAAAAGGAGGGGCTGAAGCTTTCTTT
CDR3 protein: CASILKGGAEAFF

J gene: TRBJ2-2
V gene: TRBV6-1
clone size: -
D gene: -
CDR3 DNA: TGTGCCAGCAGTGAGCGGGTCGGGGAGCTGTTTTTT
CDR3 protein: CASSERVGELFF

J gene: TRBJ1-1
V gene: TRBV9
clone size: -
D gene: -
CDR3 DNA: TGTGCCAGCAGCGTCCGGGGGGGCCCTGGCCTGAACACTGAAGCTTTCTTT
CDR3 protein: CASSVRGGPGLNTEAFF

J gene: TRBJ2-4
V gene: TRBV19
clone size: -
D gene: TRBD2
CDR3 DNA: TGTGCCAGTAGTATAGGGACTAGCGGGAGGAACATTCAGTACTTC
CDR3 protein: CASSIGTSGRNIQYF

J gene: TRBJ1-5
V gene: TRBV2
clone size: -
D gene: TRBD1
CDR3 DNA: TGTGCCAGCAGTACCGGGACAGGGAATCAGCCCCAGCATTTT
CDR3 protein: CASSTGTGNQPQHF

J gene: TRBJ2-3
V gene: TRBV18
clone size: -
D gene: TRBD2
CDR3 DNA: TGTGCCAGCTCACCATCCGGACTAGCGGGGGGCCTCACAGATACGCAGTATTTT
CDR3 protein: CASSPSGLAGGLTDTQYF

J gene: TRBJ1-2
V gene: TRBV3-1/TRBV3-2
clone size: -
D gene: TRBD1
CDR3 DNA: TGTGCCAGCAGCCAAATGGGGACAGGGCCTAACTATGGCTACACCTTC
CDR3 protein: CASSQMGTGPNYGYTF

J gene: TRBJ2-7
V gene: TRBV15
clone size: -
D gene: -
CDR3 DNA: TGTGCCACCAGCCTTCCCCAGTCCTACGAGCAGTACTTC
CDR3 protein: CATSLPQSYEQYF

J gene: TRBJ2-6
V gene: TRBV5-5
clone size: -
D gene: -
CDR3 DNA: TGTGCCAGCAGCTTGGGCAGTTCCAACGTCCTGACTTTC
CDR3 protein: CASSLGSSNVLTF

J gene: TRBJ1-2
V gene: TRBV6-5
clone size: -
D gene: TRBD1
CDR3 DNA: TGTGCCAGCAGCCCGACAGGGGTCACCCTCTATGGCTACACCTTC
CDR3 protein: CASSPTGVTLYGYTF

J gene: TRBJ1-2
V gene: TRBV2
clone size: -
D gene: TRBD1
CDR3 DNA: TGTGCCAGCAGAGGGACAGGGAACTATGGCTACACCTTC
CDR3 protein: CASRGTGNYGYTF

J gene: TRBJ1-5
V gene: TRBV7-9
clone size: -
D gene: TRBD1
CDR3 DNA: TGTGCCAGCAGCCTTGGGACAGGGATTGGCGATCAGCCCCAGCATTTT
CDR3 protein: CASSLGTGIGDQPQHF

J gene: TRBJ2-3
V gene: TRBV19
clone size: -
D gene: TRBD2
CDR3 DNA: TGTGCCAGTAGGTTCCTACGGACTAGCGGGATCACAGATACGCAGTATTTT
CDR3 protein: CASRFLRTSGITDTQYF

J gene: TRBJ2-1
V gene: TRBV5-1
clone size: -
D gene: -
CDR3 DNA: TGCGCCAGCAGCTTGGGGGGCATGATGGATGAGCAGTTCTTC
CDR3 protein: CASSLGGMMDEQFF

J gene: TRBJ2-1
V gene: TRBV15
clone size: -
D gene: TRBD1
CDR3 DNA: TGTGCCACCAGCAGACGACAGGGCGCTTACAATGAGCAGTTCTTC
CDR3 protein: CATSRRQGAYNEQFF

J gene: TRBJ1-5
V gene: TRBV19
clone size: -
D gene: -
CDR3 DNA: TGTGCCAGTAGCCAGGAAGGAATGGGCAATCAGCCCCAGCATTTT
CDR3 protein: CASSQEGMGNQPQHF

J gene: TRBJ2-3
V gene: TRBV7-9
clone size: few
D gene: -
CDR3 DNA: TGTGCCAGCAGCTTACGAGGACTCCGGCCGGATACGCAGTATTTT
CDR3 protein: CASSLRGLRPDTQYF

J gene: TRBJ2-7
V gene: TRBV6-5
clone size: -
D gene: TRBD1
CDR3 DNA: TGTGCCAGCAGTTCCCCCGGGACAGGGGGCTCCGAGCAGTACTTC
CDR3 protein: CASSSPGTGGSEQYF

J gene: TRBJ1-6
V gene: TRBV5-1
clone size: -
D gene: TRBD1
CDR3 DNA: TGCGCCAGCACCCTCGTACGGACAGGGGTTTCACCCCTCCACTTT
CDR3 protein: CASTLVRTGVSPLHF

J gene: TRBJ2-3
V gene: TRBV5-5
clone size: few
D gene: TRBD2
CDR3 DNA: TGTGCCAGCAGCTTGCGAACGAAGGGACTAGCGGGGAGAGATACGCAGTATTTT
CDR3 protein: CASSLRTKGLAGRDTQYF

J gene: TRBJ1-1
V gene: TRBV5-1
clone size: -
D gene: -
CDR3 DNA: TGCGCCAGCAGCTCCCGGACAGACTTGAACACTGAAGCTTTCTTT
CDR3 protein: CASSSRTDLNTEAFF

J gene: TRBJ2-1
V gene: TRBV3-1/TRBV3-2
clone size: -
D gene: TRBD2
CDR3 DNA: TGTGCCAGCAGCCCCACTAGCGGGGGGGGAAATGAGCAGTTCTTC
CDR3 protein: CASSPTSGGGNEQFF

J gene: TRBJ2-5
V gene: TRBV10-3
clone size: -
D gene: -
CDR3 DNA: TGTGCCATCAGTGAGCCTGGCTTGGAGACCCAGTACTTC
CDR3 protein: CAISEPGLETQYF

J gene: TRBJ2-5
V gene: TRBV6-2/TRBV6-3
clone size: -
D gene: -
CDR3 DNA: TGTGCCAGCAGTTACGTGCGGGGGACACTCCAAGAGACCCAGTACTTC
CDR3 protein: CASSYVRGTLQETQYF

J gene: TRBJ2-7
V gene: TRBV5-4
clone size: -
D gene: -
CDR3 DNA: TGTGCCAGCAGCTTGGCCACCGGTAAAGCCTACGAGCAGTACTTC
CDR3 protein: CASSLATGKAYEQYF

J gene: TRBJ1-2
V gene: TRBV11-2
clone size: -
D gene: TRBD1
CDR3 DNA: TGTGCCAGCAGCTCCTCGGGCAGGGGGCTAAGGAGCTACACCTTC
CDR3 protein: CASSSSGRGLRSYTF

J gene: TRBJ2-7
V gene: TRBV27
clone size: many
D gene: TRBD1
CDR3 DNA: TGTGCCAGCTGGAGGGGGACAGGGGTCTACGAGCAGTACTTC
CDR3 protein: CASWRGTGVYEQYF

J gene: TRBJ2-1
V gene: TRBV27
clone size: -
D gene: -
CDR3 DNA: TGTGCCAGCAGTTTAGGAGGTTCGGGGAGCACTGAGCAGTTCTTC
CDR3 protein: CASSLGGSGSTEQFF

J gene: TRBJ2-2
V gene: TRBV27
clone size: -
D gene: -
CDR3 DNA: TGTGCCAGCACTACCCTCTTTTTTAACACCGGGGAGCTGTTTTTT
CDR3 protein: CASTTLFFNTGELFF

J gene: TRBJ2-7
V gene: TRBV6-5
clone size: -
D gene: TRBD1
CDR3 DNA: TGTGCCAGCAGCCAGGGGGACGAGCAGTACTTC
CDR3 protein: CASSQGDEQYF

J gene: TRBJ1-4
V gene: TRBV19
clone size: -
D gene: -
CDR3 DNA: TGTGCCAGTAGTTCCCCAGGGGACCTTACCGAAAAACTGTTTTTT
CDR3 protein: CASSSPGDLTEKLFF

J gene: TRBJ1-2
V gene: TRBV25-1
clone size: -
D gene: TRBD1
CDR3 DNA: TGTGCCATTGCCACAGGGGAGGGCTACACCTTC
CDR3 protein: CAIATGEGYTF

J gene: TRBJ1-3
V gene: TRBV27
clone size: -
D gene: TRBD1
CDR3 DNA: TGTGCCAGCAGTTTGACAGGGGAGTACTCTGGAAACACCATATATTTT
CDR3 protein: CASSLTGEYSGNTIYF

J gene: TRBJ2-1
V gene: TRBV6-4
clone size: -
D gene: TRBD1
CDR3 DNA: TGTGCCAGCAGTGCGACAGGGGTAAATGAGCAGTTCTTC
CDR3 protein: CASSATGVNEQFF

J gene: TRBJ1-4
V gene: TRBV23-1
clone size: -
D gene: TRBD1
CDR3 DNA: TGCGCCAGCAGTCGACCAATCCGGACAGGGGCCGGTTCTTGCGAAAAACTGTTTTTT
CDR3 protein: CASSRPIRTGAGSCEKLFF

J gene: TRBJ2-7
V gene: TRBV6-2/TRBV6-3
clone size: -
D gene: -
CDR3 DNA: TGTGCCAGCAGTTACGGAGAGGGTCGCCCTTCCTACGAGCAGTACTTC
CDR3 protein: CASSYGEGRPSYEQYF

J gene: TRBJ1-2
V gene: TRBV2
clone size: few
D gene: TRBD1
CDR3 DNA: TGTGCCAGCAGCGGGCGGACGGGACAGGGATCTGGCTACACCTTC
CDR3 protein: CASSGRTGQGSGYTF

J gene: TRBJ2-1
V gene: TRBV9
clone size: -
D gene: -
CDR3 DNA: TGTGCCAGCAGTGTAGCGGCTAGCTCCTACAATGAGCAGTTCTTC
CDR3 protein: CASSVAASSYNEQFF

J gene: TRBJ1-2
V gene: TRBV10-3
clone size: -
D gene: -
CDR3 DNA: TGTGCCATCAGCGACGAGGGAGGTTCTAACTATGGCTACACCTTC
CDR3 protein: CAISDEGGSNYGYTF

J gene: TRBJ2-3
V gene: TRBV5-1
clone size: -
D gene: TRBD2
CDR3 DNA: TGCGCCAGCAGCTTAAGTACTAGCGGGAGGGCTACAGATACGCAGTATTTT
CDR3 protein: CASSLSTSGRATDTQYF

J gene: TRBJ1-5
V gene: TRBV28
clone size: few
D gene: TRBD1
CDR3 DNA: TGTGCCAGCAGTTTCGGCAGGGGGAGGCCGAGCAATCAGCCCCAGCATTTT
CDR3 protein: CASSFGRGRPSNQPQHF

J gene: TRBJ1-3
V gene: TRBV5-4
clone size: -
D gene: TRBD1
CDR3 DNA: TGTGCCAGCAGCTTGGACAGGGGGTTTAACACCATATATTTT
CDR3 protein: CASSLDRGFNTIYF

J gene: TRBJ2-2
V gene: TRBV5-1
clone size: -
D gene: -
CDR3 DNA: TGCGCCAGCAGAAAAACAGGGTTCTCAAGGACCGGGGAGCTGTTTTTT
CDR3 protein: CASRKTGFSRTGELFF

J gene: TRBJ1-4
V gene: TRBV7-6
clone size: -
D gene: -
CDR3 DNA: TGTGCCAGCAGCCCCATAGGTGGCGGCGAAAAACTGTTTTTT
CDR3 protein: CASSPIGGGEKLFF

J gene: TRBJ1-1
V gene: TRBV18
clone size: few
D gene: -
CDR3 DNA: TGTGCCAGCTCACCTAACAGGTTTGAAGCTTTCTTT
CDR3 protein: CASSPNRFEAFF

J gene: TRBJ2-1
V gene: TRBV28
clone size: -
D gene: -
CDR3 DNA: TGTGCCAGCAACGAGGGAAGCTCCTACAATGAGCAGTTCTTC
CDR3 protein: CASNEGSSYNEQFF

J gene: TRBJ2-7
V gene: TRBV19
clone size: -
D gene: TRBD2
CDR3 DNA: TGTGCCAGTAGTATAGATCGGGGGGGGCCCTACGAGCAGTACTTC
CDR3 protein: CASSIDRGGPYEQYF

J gene: TRBJ1-2
V gene: TRBV28
clone size: -
D gene: -
CDR3 DNA: TGTGCCAGCAGTTTAGGGAGACACTCTTTGACAATGAACTATGGCTACACCTTC
CDR3 protein: CASSLGRHSLTMNYGYTF

J gene: TRBJ2-3
V gene: TRBV7-3
clone size: -
D gene: TRBD2
CDR3 DNA: TGTGCCAGCAGCTTAAGCGGGAGAGAAGCGTATTTT
CDR3 protein: CASSLSGREAYF

J gene: TRBJ2-4
V gene: TRBV5-8
clone size: -
D gene: TRBD2
CDR3 DNA: TGTGCCAGCAGTCTTCCGCATCGGGGGGAGGACATTCAGTACTTC
CDR3 protein: CASSLPHRGEDIQYF

J gene: TRBJ1-3
V gene: TRBV13
clone size: few
D gene: TRBD1
CDR3 DNA: TGTGCCAGCAGCGGGACAGCTGGAAACACCATATATTTT
CDR3 protein: CASSGTAGNTIYF

J gene: TRBJ1-5
V gene: TRBV18
clone size: -
D gene: -
CDR3 DNA: TGTGCCAGCTCACCCCAGACAGATAGCAATCAGCCCCAGCATTTT
CDR3 protein: CASSPQTDSNQPQHF

J gene: TRBJ2-5
V gene: TRBV9
clone size: -
D gene: TRBD2
CDR3 DNA: TGTGCCAGCAGCGTAGGGCTAGCGGGAGGGCCCGTCTTAGAGACCCAGTACTTC
CDR3 protein: CASSVGLAGGPVLETQYF